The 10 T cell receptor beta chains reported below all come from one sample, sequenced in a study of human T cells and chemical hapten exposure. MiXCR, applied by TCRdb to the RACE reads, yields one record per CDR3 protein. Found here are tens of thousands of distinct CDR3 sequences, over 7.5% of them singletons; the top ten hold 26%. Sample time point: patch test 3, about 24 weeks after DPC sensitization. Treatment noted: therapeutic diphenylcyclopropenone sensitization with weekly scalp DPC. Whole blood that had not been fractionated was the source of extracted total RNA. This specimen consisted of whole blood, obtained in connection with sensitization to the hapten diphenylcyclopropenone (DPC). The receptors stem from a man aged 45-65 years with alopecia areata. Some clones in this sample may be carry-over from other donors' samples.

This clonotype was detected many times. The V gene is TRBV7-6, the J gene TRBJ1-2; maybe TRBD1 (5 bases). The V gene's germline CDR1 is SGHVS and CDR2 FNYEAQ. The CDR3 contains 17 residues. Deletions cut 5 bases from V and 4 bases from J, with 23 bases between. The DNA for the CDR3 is TGTGCCAGCAGCCCCCGAGTTGACCAGGGAAAGGTCTATGGCTACACCTTC. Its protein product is CASSPRVDQGKVYGYTF.

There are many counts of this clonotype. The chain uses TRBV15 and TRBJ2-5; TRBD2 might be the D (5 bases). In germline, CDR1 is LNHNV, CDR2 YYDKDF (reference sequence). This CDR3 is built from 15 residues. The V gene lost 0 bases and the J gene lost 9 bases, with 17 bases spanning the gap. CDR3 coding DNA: TGTGCCACCAGCAGAGATGACGGGGTCGAATACGCCCAGTACTTC. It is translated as CATSRDDGVEYAQYF.

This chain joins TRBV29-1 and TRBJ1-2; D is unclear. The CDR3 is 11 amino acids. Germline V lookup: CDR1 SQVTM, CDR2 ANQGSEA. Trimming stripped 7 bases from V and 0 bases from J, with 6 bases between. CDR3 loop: CSALANYGYTF. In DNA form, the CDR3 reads TGCAGCGCATTAGCTAACTATGGCTACACCTTC.

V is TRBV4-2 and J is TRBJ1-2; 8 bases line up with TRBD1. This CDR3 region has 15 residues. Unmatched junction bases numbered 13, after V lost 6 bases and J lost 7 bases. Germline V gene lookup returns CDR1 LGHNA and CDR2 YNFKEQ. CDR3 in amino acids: CASSPQWQGAPGYTF. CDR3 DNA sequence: TGTGCCAGCAGTCCCCAATGGCAGGGGGCGCCTGGCTACACCTTC.

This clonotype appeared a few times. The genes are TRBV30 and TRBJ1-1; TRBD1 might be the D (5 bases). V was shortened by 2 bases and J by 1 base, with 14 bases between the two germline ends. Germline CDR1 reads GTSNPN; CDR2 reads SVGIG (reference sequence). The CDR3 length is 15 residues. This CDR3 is CAWSPLGPANTEAFF. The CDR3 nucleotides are TGTGCCTGGAGTCCCTTGGGACCGGCGAACACTGAAGCTTTCTTT.

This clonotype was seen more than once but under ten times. As DNA, the CDR3 is TGTGCCAGCAGCCAAAGGGGCAGCGGGGCGAAAACCGACAATGAGCAGTTCTTC. It translates to CASSQRGSGAKTDNEQFF. The V gene is TRBV4-2, the J gene TRBJ2-1, with TRBD2 matching 7 bases. Germline V gene sequence: CDR1 LGHNA, CDR2 YNFKEQ. The CDR3 extends over 18 amino acids. J lost 5 bases, V lost 2 bases, and 15 bases had no gene match.

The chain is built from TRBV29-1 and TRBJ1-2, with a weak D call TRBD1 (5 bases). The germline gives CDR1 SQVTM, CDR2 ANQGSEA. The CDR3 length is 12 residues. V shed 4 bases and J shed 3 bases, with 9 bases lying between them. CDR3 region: CSVAQGDYGYTF. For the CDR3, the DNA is TGCAGCGTTGCTCAGGGAGACTATGGCTACACCTTC.

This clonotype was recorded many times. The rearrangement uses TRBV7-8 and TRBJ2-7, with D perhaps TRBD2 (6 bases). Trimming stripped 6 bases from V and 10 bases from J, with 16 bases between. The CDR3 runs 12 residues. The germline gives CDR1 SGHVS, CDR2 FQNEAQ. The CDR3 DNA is TGTGCCAGCAGTTCGGACGGGGGTTACCAGTACTTC. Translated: CASSSDGGYQYF. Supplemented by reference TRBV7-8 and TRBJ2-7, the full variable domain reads GAGVSQSPRYKVAKRGQDVALRCDPISGHVSLFWYQQALGQGPEFLTYFQNEAQLDKSGLPSDRFFAERPEGSVSTLKIQRTQQEDSAVYLCASSSDGGYQYFGPGTRLTVT.

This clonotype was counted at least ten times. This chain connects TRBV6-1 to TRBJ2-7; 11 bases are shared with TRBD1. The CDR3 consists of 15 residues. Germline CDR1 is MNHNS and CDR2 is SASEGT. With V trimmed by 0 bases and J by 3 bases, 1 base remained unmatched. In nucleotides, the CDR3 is TGTGCCAGCAGTGAAGCGGGGACAGGGGGCTACGAGCAGTACTTC. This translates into CASSEAGTGGYEQYF.

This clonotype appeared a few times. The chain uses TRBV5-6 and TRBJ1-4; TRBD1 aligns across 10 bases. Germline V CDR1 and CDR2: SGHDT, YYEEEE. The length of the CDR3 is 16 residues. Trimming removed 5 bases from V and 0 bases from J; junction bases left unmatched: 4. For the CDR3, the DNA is TGTGCCAGCAGGTTGACAGGGGGCCCAACTAATGAAAAACTGTTTTTT. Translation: CASRLTGGPTNEKLFF.